Presented here are 17 T cell receptor beta chains from one specimen sequenced in a study of response to subunit inactivated influenza vaccine. TCRdb reprocessed the RT-PCR reads via MiXCR and lists one record per CDR3 protein. The table has 860,000 or so distinct CDR3 sequences, roughly 20% seen once. Here the sequenced sample was PBMCs from blood, taken around 5 days after vaccination. These receptors came from a man aged 45-60 years who received an inactivated influenza vaccine.

This clonotype was detected a few times. This chain joins TRBV5-1 and TRBJ2-7; 8 positions match TRBD2. V lost 4 bases to trimming and J lost 5 bases; unmatched junction nucleotides: 8. This CDR3 region has 14 residues. Per the germline V gene, CDR1 is SGHRS and CDR2 is YFSETQ. The CDR3 sequence: CASSPMTSDHEQYF. The CDR3 DNA sequence: TGCGCCAGCAGCCCGATGACTAGCGACCACGAGCAGTACTTC. Drawing the rest from reference TRBV5-1 and TRBJ2-7, the complete variable domain is KAGVTQTPRYLIKTRGQQVTLSCSPISGHRSVSWYQQTPGQGLQFLFEYFSETQRNKGNFPGRFSGRQFSNSRSEMNVSTLELGDSALYLCASSPMTSDHEQYFGPGTRLTVT.

The gene calls are TRBV20-1 and TRBJ2-5, with TRBD2 identical over 16 bases. The V gene's germline CDR1 is DFQATT and CDR2 SNEGSKA (reference sequence). The CDR3 totals 16 residues. The J segment lost 5 bases and the V segment lost 4 bases, leaving 7 bases of the junction unmatched. The DNA of the CDR3 is TGCAGTGCTAAACCGGGACTAGCGGGAGGGCAGGAGACCCAGTACTTC. This gives the protein CSAKPGLAGGQETQYF.

V usage is TRBV2 and J usage is TRBJ2-1, with D perhaps TRBD1 or TRBD2 (5 bases each). This CDR3 is built from 13 residues. Germline CDR1 SNHLY, CDR2 FYNNEI. The germline V and J ends were trimmed by 7 bases and 9 bases, with 16 bases remaining between them. The CDR3 sequence is CASNTGTSFEQFF. CDR3 bases: TGTGCCAGCAATACCGGGACCTCCTTTGAGCAGTTCTTC.

This clonotype has only a few counts. V and J are TRBV11-2 and TRBJ1-4, with D possibly matching TRBD1 (5 bases). The V and J ends lost 5 bases and 0 bases respectively, with 10 bases between them. CDR3 length: 15 residues. The germline gives CDR1 SGHAT, CDR2 FQNNGV. The CDR3 loop is CASSLRDATNEKLFF. In nucleotides, the CDR3 is TGTGCCAGCAGCCTCAGGGATGCAACTAATGAAAAACTGTTTTTT.

This clonotype has at least ten counts. V gene TRBV4-2 combines with J gene TRBJ2-7; D might be TRBD1 (5 bases). Germline V gene lookup returns CDR1 LGHNA and CDR2 YNFKEQ. The CDR3 is made up of 12 amino acids. Between the trimmed V and J ends, which lost 3 bases and 7 bases, there was a span of 10 bases. This chain's CDR3 is CASSHFGQEQYF. The CDR3 coding sequence is TGTGCCAGCAGCCATTTCGGACAAGAGCAGTACTTC.

The rearrangement uses TRBV20-1 and TRBJ1-4; 12 nucleotides match TRBD1. In germline, CDR1 is DFQATT, CDR2 SNEGSKA (reference sequence). V gave up 3 bases and J gave up 1 base; unmatched junction bases: 9. The CDR3 totals 18 residues. The CDR3 loop reads CSASTGTGGKVTNEKLFF. In DNA form, the CDR3 reads TGCAGTGCTAGTACCGGGACAGGGGGCAAAGTAACTAATGAAAAACTGTTTTTT.

This clonotype came up a few times. The V gene is TRBV10-3, the J gene TRBJ2-5; D perhaps matches TRBD1 (5 bases). The CDR3 runs 12 residues. The V gene lost 10 bases and the J gene lost 0 bases, with 9 bases spanning the gap. CDR1 ENHRY and CDR2 SYGVKD come from the germline V gene. CDR3 sequence reads: CATADNQETQYF. The CDR3, as DNA: TGTGCCACCGCGGACAACCAAGAGACCCAGTACTTC.

The chain couples TRBV7-2 to TRBJ2-7; 9 positions match TRBD1. CDR1 and CDR2 from the germline V gene are SGHTA and FQGNSA. Trimming took 3 bases from V and 6 from J; bases not matched to a gene: 9. This CDR3 spans 15 amino acids. The CDR3 loop reads CASSFTGGIRSEQYF. The CDR3 bases are TGTGCCAGCAGCTTCACAGGGGGCATTAGGAGCGAGCAGTACTTC. Complete variable domain (other parts from reference TRBV7-2 and TRBJ2-7): GAGVSQSPSNKVTEKGKDVELRCDPISGHTALYWYRQSLGQGLEFLIYFQGNSAPDKSGLPSDRFSAERTGGSVSTLTIQRTQQEDSAVYLCASSFTGGIRSEQYFGPGTRLTVT.

This clonotype has just a few counts. The rearrangement joins TRBV7-2 to TRBJ2-7; 8 bases fit TRBD2. The CDR3 has 14 amino acids. CDR1 SGHTA and CDR2 FQGNSA come from the germline V gene. J gave up 4 bases and V 1 base, and 3 bases lay outside the gene matches. This CDR3 is CASSLGPSGYEQYF. The CDR3 DNA sequence: TGTGCCAGCAGCTTAGGACCTAGCGGGTACGAGCAGTACTTC.

This clonotype has just a few counts. V and J are TRBV7-9 and TRBJ2-3; D call uncertain. Trimming took 5 bases from V and 8 from J, leaving 11 bases between them. This CDR3 spans 12 amino acids. Germline values: CDR1 SEHNR, CDR2 FQNEAQ (reference sequence). The DNA of the CDR3 is TGTGCCAGCAGCGACGTGACTGGTACGCAGTATTTT. This translates into CASSDVTGTQYF.

The V call is TRBV19, the J call TRBJ2-1, with 10 positions matching TRBD2. V lost 1 base and J lost 3; bases outside the gene matches: 3. The CDR3 covers 16 residues. The germline V gene encodes CDR1 LNHDA and CDR2 SQIVND (reference sequence). The CDR3 loop is CASSIGSGRIYNEQFF. In DNA form, the CDR3 reads TGTGCCAGTAGTATAGGTAGCGGGAGGATCTACAATGAGCAGTTCTTC.

This sequence joins TRBV6-1 and TRBJ2-5; 9 bases line up with TRBD2. Germline lookup yields CDR1 MNHNS and CDR2 SASEGT. V lost 3 bases and J lost 5; bases outside the gene matches: 13. CDR3 length: 17 amino acids. CDR3 DNA sequence: TGTGCCAGCAGTGACCAACCTAGCGGGGCCGGGGGGGAGACCCAGTACTTC. Amino acids: CASSDQPSGAGGETQYF.

The chain employs TRBV19 and TRBJ2-7; 10 bases are a match to TRBD1. Germline-derived CDR1 and CDR2 are LNHDA and SQIVND (reference sequence). V shed 10 bases, J shed 2 bases, and the junction held 5 bases outside the gene matches. The CDR3 has 13 amino acids. The CDR3 DNA is TGTGCCACCCGGGACAGGGGTACCTACGAGCAGTACTTC. The encoded protein is CATRDRGTYEQYF.

This chain joins TRBV7-9 and TRBJ2-7; 10 nucleotides agree with TRBD1. Unmatched junction bases numbered 8, after V lost 5 bases and J lost 4 bases. The germline V gene has CDR1 SEHNR and CDR2 FQNEAQ (reference sequence). The CDR3 consists of 15 residues. CDR3 DNA sequence: TGTGCCAGCAGCCCCCCCGACAGGGGGCAGTACGAGCAGTACTTC. Its translation is CASSPPDRGQYEQYF.

This clonotype was observed a handful of times. The chain links TRBV7-2 to TRBJ2-1; 14 bases match TRBD2. The CDR3 extends over 14 amino acids. Per germline, CDR1 SGHTA and CDR2 FQGNSA. Unmatched junction bases numbered 6, after V lost 8 bases and J lost 9 bases. The CDR3 sequence: CASRRLAGGSEQFF. CDR3 bases: TGTGCCAGCCGAAGACTAGCGGGAGGGTCTGAGCAGTTCTTC.

This chain joins TRBV9 and TRBJ2-1; TRBD2 agrees at 11 bases. The V and J ends lost 0 bases and 4 bases, in that order; junction bases with no gene match: 3. The CDR3 has 16 amino acids. The V gene's germline CDR1 is SGDLS and CDR2 YYNGEE. The CDR3 region has the DNA TGTGCCAGCAGCGTAGGGACTAGCGGGCAGTACAATGAGCAGTTCTTC. Encoded protein: CASSVGTSGQYNEQFF.

This clonotype was seen a handful of times. CDR3 sequence (DNA): TGTGCCAGCAGCTTAACCGGGACATTCACCTACGAGCAGTACTTC. Its protein product is CASSLTGTFTYEQYF. The chain couples TRBV7-2 to TRBJ2-7, with D possibly being TRBD1 (6 bases). Deletions cut 2 bases from V and 2 bases from J, with 13 bases between. This CDR3 spans 15 amino acids. The germline V gene encodes CDR1 SGHTA and CDR2 FQGNSA.